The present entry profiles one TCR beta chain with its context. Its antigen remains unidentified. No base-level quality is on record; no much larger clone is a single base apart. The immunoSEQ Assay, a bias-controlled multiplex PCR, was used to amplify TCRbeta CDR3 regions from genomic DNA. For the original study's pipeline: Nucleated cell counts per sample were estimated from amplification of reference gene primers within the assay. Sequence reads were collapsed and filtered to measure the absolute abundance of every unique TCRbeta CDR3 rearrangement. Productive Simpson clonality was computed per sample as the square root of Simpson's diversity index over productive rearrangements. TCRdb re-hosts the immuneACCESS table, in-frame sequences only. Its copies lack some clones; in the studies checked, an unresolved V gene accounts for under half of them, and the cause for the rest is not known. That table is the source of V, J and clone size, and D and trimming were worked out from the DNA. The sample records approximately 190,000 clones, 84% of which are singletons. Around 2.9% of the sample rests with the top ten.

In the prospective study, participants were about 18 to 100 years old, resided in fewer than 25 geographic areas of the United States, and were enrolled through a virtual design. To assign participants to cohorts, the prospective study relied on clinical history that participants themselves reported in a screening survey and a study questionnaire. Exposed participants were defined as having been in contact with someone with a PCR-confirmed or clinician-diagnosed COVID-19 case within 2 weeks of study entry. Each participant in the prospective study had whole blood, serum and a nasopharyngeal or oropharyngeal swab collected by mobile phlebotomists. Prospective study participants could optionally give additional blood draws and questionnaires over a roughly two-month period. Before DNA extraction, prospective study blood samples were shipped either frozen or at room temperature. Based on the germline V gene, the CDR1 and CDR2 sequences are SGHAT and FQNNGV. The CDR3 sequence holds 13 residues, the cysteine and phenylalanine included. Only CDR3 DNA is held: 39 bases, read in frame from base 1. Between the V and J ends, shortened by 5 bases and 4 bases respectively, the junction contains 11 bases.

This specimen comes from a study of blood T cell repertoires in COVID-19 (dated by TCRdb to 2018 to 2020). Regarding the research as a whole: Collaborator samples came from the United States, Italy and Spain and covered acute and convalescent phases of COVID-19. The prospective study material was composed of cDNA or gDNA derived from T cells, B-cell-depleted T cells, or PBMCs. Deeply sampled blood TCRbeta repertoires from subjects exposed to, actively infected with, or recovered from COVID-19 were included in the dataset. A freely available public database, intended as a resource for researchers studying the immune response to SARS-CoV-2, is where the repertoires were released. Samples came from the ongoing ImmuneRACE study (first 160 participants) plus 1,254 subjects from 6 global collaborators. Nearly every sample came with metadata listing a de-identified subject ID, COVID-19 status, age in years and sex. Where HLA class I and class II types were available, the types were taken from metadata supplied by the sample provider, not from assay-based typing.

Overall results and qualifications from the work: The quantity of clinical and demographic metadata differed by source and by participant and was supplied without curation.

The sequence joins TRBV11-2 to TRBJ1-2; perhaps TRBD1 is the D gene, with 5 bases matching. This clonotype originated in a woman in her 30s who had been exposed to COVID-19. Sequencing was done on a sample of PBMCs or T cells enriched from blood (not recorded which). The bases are TGTGCCAGCAGCGTGGGGCAGCTCTATGGCTACACCTTC. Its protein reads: CASSVGQLYGYTF.